Each of the 6 T cell receptor beta chains below was sequenced from the same sample in a study of blood T cell repertoires in COVID-19. TCRdb keeps only in-frame clones here, not all; method: immunoSEQ multiplex PCR. The repertoire holds roughly 55,000 clones, with 79% as singletons. Sequencing was done on a sample of peripheral blood. The receptors here all came from a man between 60 and 75 years old with acute or convalescent COVID-19.

The V gene is TRBV19, the J gene TRBJ2-7, with 9 bases aligning to TRBD1. The ends lost 5 bases at V and 6 bases at J; junction bases unmatched: 11. Germline V CDR1 and CDR2: LNHDA, SQIVND (reference sequence). This CDR3 is built from 15 residues. The CDR3 sequence is CASSSWGQGSAEQYF. In DNA, the CDR3 is TGTGCCAGTAGTTCCTGGGGACAGGGATCGGCCGAGCAGTACTTC. Full variable domain (outside the CDR3, taken from reference TRBV19 and TRBJ2-7): DGGITQSPKYLFRKEGQNVTLSCEQNLNHDAMYWYRQDPGQGLRLIYYSQIVNDFQKGDIAEGYSVSREKKESFPLTVTSAQKNPTAFYLCASSSWGQGSAEQYFGPGTRLTVT.

The rearrangement links TRBV30 to TRBJ1-2; D might be TRBD1 (6 bases). Germline assignment: CDR1 GTSNPN and CDR2 SVGIG (reference sequence). Trimming pared 1 base from V and 9 bases from J, leaving 21 bases between. There are 15 residues in the CDR3. As DNA, the CDR3 is TGTGCCTGGAGTGATTACGTGGGGGCGAGGGGTAGCTACACCTTC. Protein sequence: CAWSDYVGARGSYTF.

The chain joins TRBV18 to TRBJ2-3; 8 nucleotides line up with TRBD2. The germline CDR1 and CDR2 sequences are KGHSH and LQKENI. Trimming took 1 base from V and 5 from J; bases not matched to a gene: 8. This CDR3 has 16 amino acids. The DNA of the CDR3 is TGTGCCAGCTCACCACGGGTCGGGGGGGCCGGAGATACGCAGTATTTT. It encodes CASSPRVGGAGDTQYF.

V is TRBV24-1 and J is TRBJ2-3, with a weak D call TRBD1 (6 bases). Germline-derived CDR1 and CDR2 are KGHDR and SFDVKD. Trimming pared 2 bases from V and 5 bases from J, leaving 16 bases between. The CDR3 loop spans 16 amino acids. The CDR3, as DNA: TGTGCCACCAGTGATTACGGCAGGGGATCAGGAGATACGCAGTATTTT. Translation gives CATSDYGRGSGDTQYF.

The chain employs TRBV5-1 and TRBJ2-5, with 10 bases lining up with TRBD1. CDR3 length equals 15 residues. Germline CDR1 is SGHRS and CDR2 is YFSETQ. V gave up 0 bases and J gave up 3 bases; unmatched junction bases: 2. CDR3 DNA sequence: TGCGCCAGCAGCTTGGCCGGGACAGGGGAAGAGACCCAGTACTTC. As protein: CASSLAGTGEETQYF.

The rearrangement uses TRBV9 and TRBJ2-7; D perhaps matches TRBD1 (6 bases). V shed 1 base and J shed 3 bases, with 8 bases lying between them. The CDR3 has 13 amino acids. Germline lookup yields CDR1 SGDLS and CDR2 YYNGEE. CDR3 in amino acids: CASSVRTDYEQYF. CDR3 in DNA: TGTGCCAGCAGCGTAAGGACAGACTACGAGCAGTACTTC. The variable domain in full, completed from reference TRBV9 and TRBJ2-7, reads DSGVTQTPKHLITATGQRVTLRCSPRSGDLSVYWYQQSLDQGLQFLIQYYNGEERAKGNILERFSAQQFPDLHSELNLSSLELGDSALYFCASSVRTDYEQYFGPGTRLTVT.